This T cell receptor beta chain was obtained from a study of shared clonotypes between healthy human individuals. Germline V gene lookup returns CDR1 SGHKS and CDR2 YYEKEE (reference sequence). V lost 2 bases and J lost 2, with 7 bases in between. CDR3 length: 13 amino acids. Generated by immunoSEQ multiplex PCR, the TCRdb table keeps only in-frame clones and is missing some. The repertoire holds about 1 million clones, with about 75% as singletons. The origin of this receptor is a man aged 18 to 30 in good health. The source material was memory CD4+ T cells sorted from blood. The subset is: CD45RA-negative fraction. The rearrangement links TRBV5-5 to TRBJ2-5, with D hard to call. CDR3 protein: CASSLEWQETQYF. The CDR3 region has the DNA TGTGCCAGCAGCTTAGAGTGGCAAGAGACCCAGTACTTC.